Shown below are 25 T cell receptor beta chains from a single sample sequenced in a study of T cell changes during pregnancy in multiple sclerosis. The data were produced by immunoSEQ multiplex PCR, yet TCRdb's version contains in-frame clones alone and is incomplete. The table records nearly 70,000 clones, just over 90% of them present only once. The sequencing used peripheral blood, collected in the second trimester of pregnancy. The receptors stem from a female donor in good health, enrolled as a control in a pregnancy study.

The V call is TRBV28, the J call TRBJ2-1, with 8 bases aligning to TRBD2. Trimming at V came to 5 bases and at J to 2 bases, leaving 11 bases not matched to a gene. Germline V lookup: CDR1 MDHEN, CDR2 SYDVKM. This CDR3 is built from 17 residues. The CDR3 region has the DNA TGTGCCAGCAGTGCAAGACTAGCGCCTCGCCCCTACAATGAGCAGTTCTTC. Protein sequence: CASSARLAPRPYNEQFF.

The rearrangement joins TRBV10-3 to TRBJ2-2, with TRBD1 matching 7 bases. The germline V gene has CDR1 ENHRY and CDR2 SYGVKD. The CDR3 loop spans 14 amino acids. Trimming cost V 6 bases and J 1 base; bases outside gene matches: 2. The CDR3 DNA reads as TGTGCCATCAGCGGGACAGTGAACACCGGGGAGCTGTTTTTT. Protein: CAISGTVNTGELFF.

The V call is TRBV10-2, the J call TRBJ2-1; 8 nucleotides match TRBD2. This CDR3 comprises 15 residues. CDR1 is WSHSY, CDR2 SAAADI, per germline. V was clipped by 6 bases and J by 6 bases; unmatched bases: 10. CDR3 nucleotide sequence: TGCGCCAGCAGACTGACTAGCGCGACTTCCAATGAGCAGTTCTTC. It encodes CASRLTSATSNEQFF.

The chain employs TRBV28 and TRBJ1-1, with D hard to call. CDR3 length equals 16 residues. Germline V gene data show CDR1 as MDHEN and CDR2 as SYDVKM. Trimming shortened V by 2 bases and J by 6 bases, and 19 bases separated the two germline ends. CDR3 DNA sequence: TGTGCCAGCAGTTTAATCCCAGGTCTGGGTAAGGCTGAAGCTTTCTTT. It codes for CASSLIPGLGKAEAFF.

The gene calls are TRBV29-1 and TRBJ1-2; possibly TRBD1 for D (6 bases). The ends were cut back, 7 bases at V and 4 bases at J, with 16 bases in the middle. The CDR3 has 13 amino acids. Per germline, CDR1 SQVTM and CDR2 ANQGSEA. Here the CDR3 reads CSAPGVRGYGYTF. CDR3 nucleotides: TGCAGCGCTCCAGGGGTCCGGGGCTATGGCTACACCTTC. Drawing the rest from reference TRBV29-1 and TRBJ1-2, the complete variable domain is SAVISQKPSRDICQRGTSLTIQCQVDSQVTMMFWYRQQPGQSLTLIATANQGSEATYESGFVIDKFPISRPNLTFSTLTVSNMSPEDSSIYLCSAPGVRGYGYTFGSGTRLTVV.

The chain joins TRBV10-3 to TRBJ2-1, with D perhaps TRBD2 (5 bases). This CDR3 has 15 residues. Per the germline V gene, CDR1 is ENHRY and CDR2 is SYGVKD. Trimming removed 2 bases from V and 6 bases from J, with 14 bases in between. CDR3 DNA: TGTGCCATCAGTGAGGGGCTAGCCTGGGCCAATGAGCAGTTCTTC. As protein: CAISEGLAWANEQFF.

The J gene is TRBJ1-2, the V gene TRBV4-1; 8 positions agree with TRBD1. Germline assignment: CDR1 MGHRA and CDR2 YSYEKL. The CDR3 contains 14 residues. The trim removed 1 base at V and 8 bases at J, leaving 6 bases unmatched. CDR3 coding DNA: TGCGCCAGCAGCCAAGCAGGGGGCAGGAGCGGCTACACCTTC. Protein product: CASSQAGGRSGYTF.

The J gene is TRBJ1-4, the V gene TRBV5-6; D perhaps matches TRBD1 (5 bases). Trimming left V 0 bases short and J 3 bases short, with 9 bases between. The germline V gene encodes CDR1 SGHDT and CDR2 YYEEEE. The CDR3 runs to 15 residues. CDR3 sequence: CASSLVDTANEKLFF. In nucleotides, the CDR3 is TGTGCCAGCAGCTTGGTGGACACCGCTAATGAAAAACTGTTTTTT.

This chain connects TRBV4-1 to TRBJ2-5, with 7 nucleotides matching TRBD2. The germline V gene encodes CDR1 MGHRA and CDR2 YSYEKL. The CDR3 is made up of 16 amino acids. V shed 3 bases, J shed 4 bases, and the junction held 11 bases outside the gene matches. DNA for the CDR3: TGCGCCAGCAGCCATGAAGCGGGACGGAGGGGAGAGACCCAGTACTTC. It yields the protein CASSHEAGRRGETQYF.

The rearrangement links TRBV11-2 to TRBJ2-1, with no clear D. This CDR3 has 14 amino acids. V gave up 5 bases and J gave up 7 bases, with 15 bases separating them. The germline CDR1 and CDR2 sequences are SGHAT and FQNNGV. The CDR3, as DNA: TGTGCCAGCAGCCCGCTAGAGTCTGATAATGAGCAGTTCTTC. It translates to CASSPLESDNEQFF.

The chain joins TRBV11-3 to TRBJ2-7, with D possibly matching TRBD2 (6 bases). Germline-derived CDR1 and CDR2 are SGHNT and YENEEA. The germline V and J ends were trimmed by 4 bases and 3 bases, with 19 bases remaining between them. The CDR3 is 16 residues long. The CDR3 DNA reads TGTGCCAGCAGCTACCAAGGTTCTGCGGGGAACTACGAGCAGTACTTC. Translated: CASSYQGSAGNYEQYF.

The CDR3 region is CASSHGAGDGNTGELFF. CDR3 sequence (DNA): TGCGCCAGCAGCCACGGAGCGGGAGACGGGAACACCGGGGAGCTGTTTTTT. This sequence joins TRBV4-3 and TRBJ2-2; 8 nucleotides match TRBD2. CDR1 LGHNA and CDR2 YSLEER come from the germline V gene. The CDR3 contains 17 residues. Unmatched junction bases numbered 7, after V lost 3 bases and J lost 1 base.

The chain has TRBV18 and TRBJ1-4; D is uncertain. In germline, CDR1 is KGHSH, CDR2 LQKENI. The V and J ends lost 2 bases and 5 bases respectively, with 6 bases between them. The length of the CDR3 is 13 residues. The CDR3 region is CASSPGRNEKLFF. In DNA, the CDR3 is TGTGCCAGCTCACCAGGGAGAAATGAAAAACTGTTTTTT.

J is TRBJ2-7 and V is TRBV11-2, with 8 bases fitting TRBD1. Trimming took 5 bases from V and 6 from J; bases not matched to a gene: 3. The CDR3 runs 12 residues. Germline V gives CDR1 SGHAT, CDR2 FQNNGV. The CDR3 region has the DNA TGTGCCAGCAGCCTCACAGGGGGCGAGCAGTACTTC. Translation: CASSLTGGEQYF. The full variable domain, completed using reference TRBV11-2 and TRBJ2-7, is EAGVAQSPRYKIIEKRQSVAFWCNPISGHATLYWYQQILGQGPKLLIQFQNNGVVDDSQLPKDRFSAERLKGVDSTLKIQPAKLEDSAVYLCASSLTGGEQYFGPGTRLTVT.

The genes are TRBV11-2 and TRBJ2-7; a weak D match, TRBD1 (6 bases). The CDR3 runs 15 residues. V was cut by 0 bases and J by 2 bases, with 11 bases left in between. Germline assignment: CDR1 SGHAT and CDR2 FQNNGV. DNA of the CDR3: TGTGCCAGCAGCTTAGAGGTCAGGGGAACCTACGAGCAGTACTTC. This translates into CASSLEVRGTYEQYF.

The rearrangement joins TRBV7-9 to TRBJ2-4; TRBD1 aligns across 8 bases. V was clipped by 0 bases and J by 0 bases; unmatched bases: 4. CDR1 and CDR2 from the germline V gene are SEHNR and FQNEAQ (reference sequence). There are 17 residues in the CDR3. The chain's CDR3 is CASSLARGPLAKNIQYF. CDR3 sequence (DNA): TGTGCCAGCAGCTTAGCCAGGGGGCCTCTAGCCAAAAACATTCAGTACTTC.

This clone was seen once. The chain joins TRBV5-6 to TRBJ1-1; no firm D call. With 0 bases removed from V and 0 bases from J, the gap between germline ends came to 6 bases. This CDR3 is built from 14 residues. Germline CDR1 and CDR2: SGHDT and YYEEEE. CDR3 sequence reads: CASSLGHLNTEAFF. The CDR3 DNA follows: TGTGCCAGCAGCTTGGGACACTTGAACACTGAAGCTTTCTTT.

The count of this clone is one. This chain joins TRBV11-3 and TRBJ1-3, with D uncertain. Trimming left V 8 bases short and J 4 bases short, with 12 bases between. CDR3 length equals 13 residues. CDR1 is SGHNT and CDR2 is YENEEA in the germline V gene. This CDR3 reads CASSTNSGNTIYF. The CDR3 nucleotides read TGTGCCAGCTCGACAAATTCAGGAAACACCATATATTTT.

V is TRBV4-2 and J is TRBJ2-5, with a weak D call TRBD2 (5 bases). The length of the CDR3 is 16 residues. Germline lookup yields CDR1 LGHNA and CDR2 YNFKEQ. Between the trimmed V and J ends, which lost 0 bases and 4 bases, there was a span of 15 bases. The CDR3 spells CASSQDRGSRSETQYF. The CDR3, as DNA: TGTGCCAGCAGCCAAGATCGGGGTAGCAGGTCAGAGACCCAGTACTTC.

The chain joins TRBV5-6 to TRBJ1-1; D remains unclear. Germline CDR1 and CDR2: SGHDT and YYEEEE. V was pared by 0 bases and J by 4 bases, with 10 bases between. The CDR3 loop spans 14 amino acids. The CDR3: CASSLGVWSTEAFF. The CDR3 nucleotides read TGTGCCAGCAGCTTGGGGGTTTGGAGCACTGAAGCTTTCTTT.

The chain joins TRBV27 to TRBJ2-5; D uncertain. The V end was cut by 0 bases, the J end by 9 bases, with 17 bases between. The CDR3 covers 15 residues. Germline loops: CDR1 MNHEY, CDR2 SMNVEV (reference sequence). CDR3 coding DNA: TGTGCCAGCAGTTTATCTTTAGCAATACTATCTGCCCAGTACTTC. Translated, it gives CASSLSLAILSAQYF.

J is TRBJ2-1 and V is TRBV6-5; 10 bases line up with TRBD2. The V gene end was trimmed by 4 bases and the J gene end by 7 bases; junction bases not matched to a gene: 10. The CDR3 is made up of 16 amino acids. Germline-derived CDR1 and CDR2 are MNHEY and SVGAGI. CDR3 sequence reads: CASSSLAGDQLNEQFF. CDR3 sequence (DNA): TGTGCCAGCAGTTCGCTAGCGGGAGACCAATTAAATGAGCAGTTCTTC.

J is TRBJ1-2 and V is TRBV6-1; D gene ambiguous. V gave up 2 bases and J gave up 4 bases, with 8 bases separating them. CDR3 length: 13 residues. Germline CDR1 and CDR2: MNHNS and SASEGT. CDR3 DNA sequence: TGTGCCAGCAGTGAAATCTATGGCTATGGCTACACCTTC. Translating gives CASSEIYGYGYTF.

The CDR3 nucleotides are TGTGCCAGCAGTTCCGGACTAGCGGGAGTCACAGATACGCAGTATTTT. Amino acids: CASSSGLAGVTDTQYF. The chain recombines TRBV5-4 with TRBJ2-3; 13 bases match TRBD2. Per the germline V gene, CDR1 is SGHNT and CDR2 is YYREEE (reference sequence). The length of the CDR3 is 16 residues. Trimming at V came to 5 bases and at J to 2 bases, leaving 5 bases not matched to a gene.

The CDR3 DNA follows: TGTGCCAGCAGCACCCGACAGGGGGGGAACACCGGGGAGCTGTTTTTT. Residues: CASSTRQGGNTGELFF. The chain couples TRBV7-7 to TRBJ2-2; 9 bases are a match to TRBD1. Germline loops: CDR1 SSHAT, CDR2 FNYEAQ (reference sequence). V dropped 5 bases and J dropped 1; count of bases not matched to a gene: 5. This CDR3 contains 16 residues.